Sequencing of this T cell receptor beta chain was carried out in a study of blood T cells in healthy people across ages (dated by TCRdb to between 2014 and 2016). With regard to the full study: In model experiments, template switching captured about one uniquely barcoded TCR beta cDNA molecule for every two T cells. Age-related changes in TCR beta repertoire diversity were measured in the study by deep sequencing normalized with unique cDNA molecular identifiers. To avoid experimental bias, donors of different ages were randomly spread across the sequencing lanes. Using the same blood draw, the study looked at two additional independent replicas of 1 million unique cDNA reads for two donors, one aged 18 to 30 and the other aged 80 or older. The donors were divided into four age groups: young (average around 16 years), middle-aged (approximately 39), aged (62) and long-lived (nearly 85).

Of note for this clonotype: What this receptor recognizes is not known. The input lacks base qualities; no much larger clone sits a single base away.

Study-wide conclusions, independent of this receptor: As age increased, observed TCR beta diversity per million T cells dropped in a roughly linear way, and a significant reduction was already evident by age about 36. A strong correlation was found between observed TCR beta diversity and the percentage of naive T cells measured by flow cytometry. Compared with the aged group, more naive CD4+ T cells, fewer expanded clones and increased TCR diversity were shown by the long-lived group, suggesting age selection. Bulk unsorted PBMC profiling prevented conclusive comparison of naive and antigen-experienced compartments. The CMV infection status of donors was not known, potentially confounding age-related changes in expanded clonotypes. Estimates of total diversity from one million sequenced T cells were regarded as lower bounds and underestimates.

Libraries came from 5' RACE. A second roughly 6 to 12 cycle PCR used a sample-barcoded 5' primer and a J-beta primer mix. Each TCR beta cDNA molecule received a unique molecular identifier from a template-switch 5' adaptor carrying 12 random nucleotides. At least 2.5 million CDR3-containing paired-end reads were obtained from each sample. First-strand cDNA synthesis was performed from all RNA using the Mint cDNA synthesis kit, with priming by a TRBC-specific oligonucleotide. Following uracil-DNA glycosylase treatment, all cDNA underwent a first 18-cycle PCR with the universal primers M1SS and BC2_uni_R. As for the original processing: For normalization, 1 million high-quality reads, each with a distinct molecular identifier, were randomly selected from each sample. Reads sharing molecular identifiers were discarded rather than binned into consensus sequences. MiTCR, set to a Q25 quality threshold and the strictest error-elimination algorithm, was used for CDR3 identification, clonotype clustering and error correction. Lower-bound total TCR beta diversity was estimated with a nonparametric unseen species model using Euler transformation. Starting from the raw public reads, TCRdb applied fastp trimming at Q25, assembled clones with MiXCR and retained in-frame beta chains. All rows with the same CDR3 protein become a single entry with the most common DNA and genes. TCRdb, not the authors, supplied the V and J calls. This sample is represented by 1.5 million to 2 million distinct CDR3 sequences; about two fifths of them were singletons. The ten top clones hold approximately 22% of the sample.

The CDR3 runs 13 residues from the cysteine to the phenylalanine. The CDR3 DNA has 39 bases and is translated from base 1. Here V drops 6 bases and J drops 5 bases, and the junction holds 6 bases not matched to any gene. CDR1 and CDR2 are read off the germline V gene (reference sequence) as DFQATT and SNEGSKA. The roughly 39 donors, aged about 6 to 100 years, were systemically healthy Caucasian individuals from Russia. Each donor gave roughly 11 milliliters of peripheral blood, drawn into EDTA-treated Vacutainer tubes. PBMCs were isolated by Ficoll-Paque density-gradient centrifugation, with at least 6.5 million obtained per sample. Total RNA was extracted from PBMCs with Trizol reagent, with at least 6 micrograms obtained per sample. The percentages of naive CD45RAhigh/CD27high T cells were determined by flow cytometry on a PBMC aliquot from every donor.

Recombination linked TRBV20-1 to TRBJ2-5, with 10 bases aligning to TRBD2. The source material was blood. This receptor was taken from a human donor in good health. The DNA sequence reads TGCAGTGCGCGGACTAGCGGACGGGAGACCCAGTACTTC. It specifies CSARTSGRETQYF.